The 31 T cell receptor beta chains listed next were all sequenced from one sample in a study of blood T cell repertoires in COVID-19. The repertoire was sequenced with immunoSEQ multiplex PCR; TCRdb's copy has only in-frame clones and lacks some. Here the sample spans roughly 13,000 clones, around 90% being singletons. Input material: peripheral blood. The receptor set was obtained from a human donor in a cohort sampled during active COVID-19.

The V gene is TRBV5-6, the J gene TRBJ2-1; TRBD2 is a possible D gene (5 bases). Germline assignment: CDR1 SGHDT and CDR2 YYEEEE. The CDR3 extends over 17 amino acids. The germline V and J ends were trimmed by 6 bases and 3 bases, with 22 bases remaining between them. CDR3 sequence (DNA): TGTGCCAGCACCCCCCCCACTACTAGTGGTTACTACAATGAGCAGTTCTTC. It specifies CASTPPTTSGYYNEQFF.

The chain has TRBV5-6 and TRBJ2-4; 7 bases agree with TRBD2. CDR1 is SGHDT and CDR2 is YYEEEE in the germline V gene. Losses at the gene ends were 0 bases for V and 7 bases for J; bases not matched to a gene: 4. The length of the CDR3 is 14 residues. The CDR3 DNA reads TGTGCCAGCAGCTTGGAGCGGGGACGGAACATTCAGTACTTC. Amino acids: CASSLERGRNIQYF.

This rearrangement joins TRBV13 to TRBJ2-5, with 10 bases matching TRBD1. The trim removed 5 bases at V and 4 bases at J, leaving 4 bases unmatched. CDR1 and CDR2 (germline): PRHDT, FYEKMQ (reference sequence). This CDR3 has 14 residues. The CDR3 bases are TGTGCCAGCAGCCCCGGGACAGGGGTAGAGACCCAGTACTTC. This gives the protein CASSPGTGVETQYF.

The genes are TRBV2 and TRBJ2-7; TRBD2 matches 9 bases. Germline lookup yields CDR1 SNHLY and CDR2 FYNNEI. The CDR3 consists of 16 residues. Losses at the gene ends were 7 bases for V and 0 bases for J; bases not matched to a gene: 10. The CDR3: CASKSRSGRSSYEQYF. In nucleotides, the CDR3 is TGTGCCAGCAAATCCCGGAGCGGGAGGAGCTCCTACGAGCAGTACTTC. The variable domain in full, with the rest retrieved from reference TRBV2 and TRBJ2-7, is EPEVTQTPSHQVTQMGQEVILRCVPISNHLYFYWYRQILGQKVEFLVSFYNNEISEKSEIFDDQFSVERPDGSNFTLKIRSTKLEDSAMYFCASKSRSGRSSYEQYFGPGTRLTVT.

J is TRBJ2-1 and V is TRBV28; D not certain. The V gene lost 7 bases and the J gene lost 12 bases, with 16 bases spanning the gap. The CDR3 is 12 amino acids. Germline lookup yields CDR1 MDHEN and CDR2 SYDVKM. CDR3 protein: CASTSLRFGQFF. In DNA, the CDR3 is TGTGCCAGCACCTCACTTCGATTTGGGCAGTTCTTC.

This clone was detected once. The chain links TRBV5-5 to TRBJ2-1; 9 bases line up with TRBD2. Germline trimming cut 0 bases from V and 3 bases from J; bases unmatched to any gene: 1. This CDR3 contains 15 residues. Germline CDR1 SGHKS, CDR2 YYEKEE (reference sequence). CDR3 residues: CASSLDSGSYNEQFF. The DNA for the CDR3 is TGTGCCAGCAGCTTGGATAGCGGGAGCTACAATGAGCAGTTCTTC.

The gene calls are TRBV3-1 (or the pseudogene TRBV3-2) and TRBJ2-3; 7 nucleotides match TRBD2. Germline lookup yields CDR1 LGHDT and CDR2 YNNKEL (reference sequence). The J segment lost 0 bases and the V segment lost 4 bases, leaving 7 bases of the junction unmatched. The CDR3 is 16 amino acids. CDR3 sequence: CASSLGGSGSTDTQYF. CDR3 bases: TGTGCCAGCAGCCTCGGGGGTAGCGGGAGCACAGATACGCAGTATTTT.

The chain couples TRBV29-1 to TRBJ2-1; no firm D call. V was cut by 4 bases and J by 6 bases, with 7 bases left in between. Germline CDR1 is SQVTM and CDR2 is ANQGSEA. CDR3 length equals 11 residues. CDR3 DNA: TGCAGCGTTGGAGGTCTCAATGAGCAGTTCTTC. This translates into CSVGGLNEQFF.

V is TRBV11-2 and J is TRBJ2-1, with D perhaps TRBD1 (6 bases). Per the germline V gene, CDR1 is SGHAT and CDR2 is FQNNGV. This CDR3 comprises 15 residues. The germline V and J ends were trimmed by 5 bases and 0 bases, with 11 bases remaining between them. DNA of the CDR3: TGTGCCAGCAGCAGGGACACTAGCTCCTACAATGAGCAGTTCTTC. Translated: CASSRDTSSYNEQFF.

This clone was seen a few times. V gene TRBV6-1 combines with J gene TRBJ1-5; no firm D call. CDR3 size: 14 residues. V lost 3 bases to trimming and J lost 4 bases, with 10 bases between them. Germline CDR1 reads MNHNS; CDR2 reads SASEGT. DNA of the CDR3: TGTGCCAGCAGTGAGGTCACATTAAATCAGCCCCAGCATTTT. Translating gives CASSEVTLNQPQHF.

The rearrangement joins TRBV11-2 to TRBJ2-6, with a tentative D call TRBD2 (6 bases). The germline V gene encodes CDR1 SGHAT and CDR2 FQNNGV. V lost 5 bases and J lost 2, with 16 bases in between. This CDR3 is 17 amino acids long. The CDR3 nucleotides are TGTGCCAGCAGCCCAAGGGGCAGGAGGGCTGGGGCCAACGTCCTGACTTTC. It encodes CASSPRGRRAGANVLTF.

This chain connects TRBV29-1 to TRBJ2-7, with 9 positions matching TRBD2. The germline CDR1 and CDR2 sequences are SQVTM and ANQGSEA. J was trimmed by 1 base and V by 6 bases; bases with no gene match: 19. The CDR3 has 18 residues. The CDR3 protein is CSVTTATSGNSRSYEQYF. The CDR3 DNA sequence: TGCAGCGTAACTACGGCGACTAGCGGAAATTCTCGATCCTACGAGCAGTACTTC.

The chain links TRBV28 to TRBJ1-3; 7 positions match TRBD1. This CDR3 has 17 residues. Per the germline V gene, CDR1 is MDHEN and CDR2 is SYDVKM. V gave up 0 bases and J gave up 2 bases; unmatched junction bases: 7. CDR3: CASSLWLEGTAGNTIYF. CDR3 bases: TGTGCCAGCAGTTTATGGCTTGAAGGGACAGCTGGAAACACCATATATTTT.

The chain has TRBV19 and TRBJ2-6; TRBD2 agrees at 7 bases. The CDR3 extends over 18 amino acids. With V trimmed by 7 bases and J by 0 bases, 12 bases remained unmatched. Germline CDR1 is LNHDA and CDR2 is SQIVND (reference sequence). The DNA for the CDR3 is TGTGCCAGTAAGGGGCTAGCGGATTCAAGCTCTGGGGCCAACGTCCTGACTTTC. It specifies CASKGLADSSSGANVLTF.

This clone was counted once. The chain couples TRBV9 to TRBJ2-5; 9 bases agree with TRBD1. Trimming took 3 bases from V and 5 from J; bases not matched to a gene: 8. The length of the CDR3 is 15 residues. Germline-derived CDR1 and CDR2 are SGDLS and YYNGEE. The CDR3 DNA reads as TGTGCCAGCAGCGCCTCGACAGGGGGTGAGGAGACCCAGTACTTC. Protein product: CASSASTGGEETQYF. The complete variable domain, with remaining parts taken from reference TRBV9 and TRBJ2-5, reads DSGVTQTPKHLITATGQRVTLRCSPRSGDLSVYWYQQSLDQGLQFLIQYYNGEERAKGNILERFSAQQFPDLHSELNLSSLELGDSALYFCASSASTGGEETQYFGPGTRLLVL.

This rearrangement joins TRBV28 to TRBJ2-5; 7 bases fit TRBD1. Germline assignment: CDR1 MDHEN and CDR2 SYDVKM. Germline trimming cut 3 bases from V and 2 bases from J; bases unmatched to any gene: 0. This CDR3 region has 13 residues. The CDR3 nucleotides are TGTGCCAGCAGTTTCAGGGGGCAAGAGACCCAGTACTTC. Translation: CASSFRGQETQYF.

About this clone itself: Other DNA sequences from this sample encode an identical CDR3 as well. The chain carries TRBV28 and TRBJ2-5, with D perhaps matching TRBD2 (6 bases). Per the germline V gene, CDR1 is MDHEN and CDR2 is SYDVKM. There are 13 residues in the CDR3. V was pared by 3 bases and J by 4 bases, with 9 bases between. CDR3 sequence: CASSFLAPETQYF. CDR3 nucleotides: TGTGCCAGCAGTTTTCTAGCGCCAGAGACCCAGTACTTC.

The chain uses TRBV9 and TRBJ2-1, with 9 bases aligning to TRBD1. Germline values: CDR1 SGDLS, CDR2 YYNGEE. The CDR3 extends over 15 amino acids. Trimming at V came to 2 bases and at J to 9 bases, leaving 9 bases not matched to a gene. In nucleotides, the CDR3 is TGTGCCAGCAGCGTGTCCGGGACAGGGTGGGGTGAGCAGTTCTTC. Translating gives CASSVSGTGWGEQFF.

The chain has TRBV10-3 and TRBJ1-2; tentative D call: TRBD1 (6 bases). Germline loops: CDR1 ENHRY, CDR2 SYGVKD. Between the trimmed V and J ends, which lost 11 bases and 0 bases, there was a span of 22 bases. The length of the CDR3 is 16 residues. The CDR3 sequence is CASGQKNPQSNYGYTF. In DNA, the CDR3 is TGTGCCTCAGGACAGAAAAATCCCCAATCTAACTATGGCTACACCTTC.

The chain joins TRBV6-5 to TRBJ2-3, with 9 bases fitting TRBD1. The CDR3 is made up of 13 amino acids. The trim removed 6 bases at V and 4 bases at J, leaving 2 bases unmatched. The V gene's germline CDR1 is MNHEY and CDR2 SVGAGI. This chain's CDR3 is CASRRQGADTQYF. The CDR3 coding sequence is TGTGCCAGCAGGAGACAGGGGGCAGATACGCAGTATTTT.

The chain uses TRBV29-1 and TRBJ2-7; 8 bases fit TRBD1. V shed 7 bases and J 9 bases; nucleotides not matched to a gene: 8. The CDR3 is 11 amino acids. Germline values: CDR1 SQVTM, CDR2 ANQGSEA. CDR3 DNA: TGCAGCGCCCGGACAGGGAACGGGCAGTACTTC. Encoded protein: CSARTGNGQYF.

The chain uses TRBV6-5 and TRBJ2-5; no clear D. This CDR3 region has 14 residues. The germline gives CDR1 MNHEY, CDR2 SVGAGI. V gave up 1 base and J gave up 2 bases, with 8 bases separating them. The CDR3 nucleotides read TGTGCCAGCAGTTACTTGTCGTCTCAAGAGACCCAGTACTTC. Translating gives CASSYLSSQETQYF.

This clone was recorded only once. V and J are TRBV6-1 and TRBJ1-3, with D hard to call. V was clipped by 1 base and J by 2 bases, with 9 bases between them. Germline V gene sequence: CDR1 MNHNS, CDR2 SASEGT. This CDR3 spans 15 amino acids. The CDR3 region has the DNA TGTGCCAGCAGTGAAGATATGAGGACTGGAAACACCATATATTTT. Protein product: CASSEDMRTGNTIYF.

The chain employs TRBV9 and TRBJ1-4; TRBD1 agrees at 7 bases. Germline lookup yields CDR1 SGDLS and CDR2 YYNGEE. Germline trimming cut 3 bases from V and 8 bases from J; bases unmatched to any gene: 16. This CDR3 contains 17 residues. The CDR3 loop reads CASSAATRGTVGEKLFF. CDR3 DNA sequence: TGTGCCAGCAGCGCGGCGACCAGAGGGACAGTAGGCGAAAAACTGTTTTTT. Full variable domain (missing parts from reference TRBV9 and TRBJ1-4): DSGVTQTPKHLITATGQRVTLRCSPRSGDLSVYWYQQSLDQGLQFLIQYYNGEERAKGNILERFSAQQFPDLHSELNLSSLELGDSALYFCASSAATRGTVGEKLFFGSGTQLSVL.

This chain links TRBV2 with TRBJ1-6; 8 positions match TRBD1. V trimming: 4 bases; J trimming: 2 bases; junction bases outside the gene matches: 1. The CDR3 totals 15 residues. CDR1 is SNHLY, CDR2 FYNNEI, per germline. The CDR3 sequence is CASSADRAYNSPLHF. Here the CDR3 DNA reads TGTGCCAGCAGTGCGGACAGGGCCTATAATTCACCCCTCCACTTT. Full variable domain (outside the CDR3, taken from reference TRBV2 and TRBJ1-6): EPEVTQTPSHQVTQMGQEVILRCVPISNHLYFYWYRQILGQKVEFLVSFYNNEISEKSEIFDDQFSVERPDGSNFTLKIRSTKLEDSAMYFCASSADRAYNSPLHFGNGTRLTVT.

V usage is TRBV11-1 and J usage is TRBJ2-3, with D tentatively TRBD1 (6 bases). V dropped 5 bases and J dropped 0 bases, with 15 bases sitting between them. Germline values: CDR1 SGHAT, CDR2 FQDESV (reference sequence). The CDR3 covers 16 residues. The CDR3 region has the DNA TGTGCCAGCAGCAGAGTGACAGGAGCTAGCACAGATACGCAGTATTTT. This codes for CASSRVTGASTDTQYF.

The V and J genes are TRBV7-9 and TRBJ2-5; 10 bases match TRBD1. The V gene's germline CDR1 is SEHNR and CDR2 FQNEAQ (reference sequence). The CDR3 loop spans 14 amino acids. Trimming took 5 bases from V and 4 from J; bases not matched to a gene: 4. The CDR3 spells CASSRGTGVETQYF. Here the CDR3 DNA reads TGTGCCAGCAGCCGGGGGACAGGGGTAGAGACCCAGTACTTC.

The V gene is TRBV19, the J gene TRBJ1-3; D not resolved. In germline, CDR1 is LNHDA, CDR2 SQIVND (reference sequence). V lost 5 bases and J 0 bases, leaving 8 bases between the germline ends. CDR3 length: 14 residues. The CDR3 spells CASSPGTSGNTIYF. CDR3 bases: TGTGCCAGTAGTCCAGGTACCTCTGGAAACACCATATATTTT.

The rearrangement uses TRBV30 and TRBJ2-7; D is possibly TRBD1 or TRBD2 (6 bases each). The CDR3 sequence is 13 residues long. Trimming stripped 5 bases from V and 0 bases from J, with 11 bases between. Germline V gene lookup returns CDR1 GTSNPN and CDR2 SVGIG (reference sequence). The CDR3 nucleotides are TGTGCCTGGGGGGGGCTAGACTCCTACGAGCAGTACTTC. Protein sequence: CAWGGLDSYEQYF.

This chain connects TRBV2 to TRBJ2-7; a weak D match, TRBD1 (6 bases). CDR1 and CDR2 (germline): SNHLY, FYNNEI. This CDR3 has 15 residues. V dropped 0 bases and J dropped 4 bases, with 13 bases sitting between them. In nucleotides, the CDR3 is TGTGCCAGCAGTGAAGCTCCCAGGGGATGGTACGAGCAGTACTTC. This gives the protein CASSEAPRGWYEQYF.

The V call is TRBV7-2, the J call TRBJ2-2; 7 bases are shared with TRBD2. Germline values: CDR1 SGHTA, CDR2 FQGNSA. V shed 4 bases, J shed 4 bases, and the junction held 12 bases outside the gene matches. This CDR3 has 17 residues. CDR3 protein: CASSSPSRGGPTGELFF. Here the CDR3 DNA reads TGTGCCAGCAGCTCCCCCTCCCGCGGGGGACCCACCGGGGAGCTGTTTTTT.